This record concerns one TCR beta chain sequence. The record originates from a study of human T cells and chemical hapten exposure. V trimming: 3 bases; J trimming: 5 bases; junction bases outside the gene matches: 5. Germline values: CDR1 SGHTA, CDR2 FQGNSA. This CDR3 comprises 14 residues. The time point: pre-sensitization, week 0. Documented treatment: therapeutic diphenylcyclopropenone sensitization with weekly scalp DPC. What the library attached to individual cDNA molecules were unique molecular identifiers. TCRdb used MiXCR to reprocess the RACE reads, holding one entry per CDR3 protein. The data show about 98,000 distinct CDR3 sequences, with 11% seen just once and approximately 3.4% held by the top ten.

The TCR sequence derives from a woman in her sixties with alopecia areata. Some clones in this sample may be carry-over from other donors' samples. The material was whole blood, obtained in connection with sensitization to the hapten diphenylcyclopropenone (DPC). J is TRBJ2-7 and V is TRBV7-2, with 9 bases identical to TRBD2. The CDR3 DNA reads TGTGCCAGCAGCTTCGGCGGGGGGGCCCACGAGCAGTACTTC. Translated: CASSFGGGAHEQYF.